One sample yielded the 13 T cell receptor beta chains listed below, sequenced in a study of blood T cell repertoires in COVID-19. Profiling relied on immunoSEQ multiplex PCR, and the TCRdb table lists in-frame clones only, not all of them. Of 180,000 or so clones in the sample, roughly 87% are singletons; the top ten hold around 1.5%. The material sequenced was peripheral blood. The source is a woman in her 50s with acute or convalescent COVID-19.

The CDR3 loop is CASSPTSGRARRNNEQFF. CDR3 in DNA: TGTGCCAGCAGCCCGACTAGCGGGAGGGCCAGGAGGAACAATGAGCAGTTCTTC. The J gene is TRBJ2-1, the V gene TRBV3-1 (or the pseudogene TRBV3-2); 14 nucleotides align to TRBD2. V lost 4 bases to trimming and J lost 5 bases; unmatched junction nucleotides: 10. The CDR3 has 18 residues. CDR1 is LGHDT and CDR2 is YNNKEL in the germline V gene (reference sequence).

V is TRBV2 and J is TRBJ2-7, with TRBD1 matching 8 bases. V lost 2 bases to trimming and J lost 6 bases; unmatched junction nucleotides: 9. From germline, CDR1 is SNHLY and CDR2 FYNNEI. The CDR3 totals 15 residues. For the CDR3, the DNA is TGTGCCAGCAGTGAAACCCGCGCAGGGGGCAGCGAGCAGTACTTC. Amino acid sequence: CASSETRAGGSEQYF.

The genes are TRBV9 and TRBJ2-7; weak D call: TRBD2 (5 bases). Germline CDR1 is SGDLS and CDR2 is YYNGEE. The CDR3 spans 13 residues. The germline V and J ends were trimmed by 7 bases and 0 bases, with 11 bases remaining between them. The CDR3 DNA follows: TGTGCCAGCCGGAGGCCGGACTCCTACGAGCAGTACTTC. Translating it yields CASRRPDSYEQYF.

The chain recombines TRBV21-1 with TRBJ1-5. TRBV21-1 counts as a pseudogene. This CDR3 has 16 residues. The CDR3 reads CASSNEGLESNQPQHF. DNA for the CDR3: TGTGCCAGCAGCAATGAAGGACTGGAGAGCAATCAGCCCCAGCATTTT.

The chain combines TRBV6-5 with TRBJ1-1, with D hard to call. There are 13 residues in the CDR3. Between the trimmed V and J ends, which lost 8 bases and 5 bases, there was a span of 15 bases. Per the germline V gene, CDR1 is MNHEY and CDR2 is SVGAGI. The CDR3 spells CASGRGKLTEAFF. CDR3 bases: TGTGCCAGCGGAAGAGGCAAGTTGACTGAAGCTTTCTTT.

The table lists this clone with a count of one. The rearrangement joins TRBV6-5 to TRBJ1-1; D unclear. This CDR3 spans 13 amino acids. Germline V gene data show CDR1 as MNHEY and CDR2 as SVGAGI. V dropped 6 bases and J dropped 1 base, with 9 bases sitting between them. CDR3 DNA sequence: TGTGCCAGCAGCCCCTCAGGGAACACTGAAGCTTTCTTT. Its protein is CASSPSGNTEAFF.

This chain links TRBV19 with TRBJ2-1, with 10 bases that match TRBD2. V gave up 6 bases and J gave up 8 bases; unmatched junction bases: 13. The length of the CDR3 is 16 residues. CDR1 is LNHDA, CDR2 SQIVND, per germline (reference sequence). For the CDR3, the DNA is TGTGCCAGTAGCGAATGGAGGACTAGCGGAGGGGATGAGCAGTTCTTC. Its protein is CASSEWRTSGGDEQFF. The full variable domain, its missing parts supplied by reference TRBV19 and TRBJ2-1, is DGGITQSPKYLFRKEGQNVTLSCEQNLNHDAMYWYRQDPGQGLRLIYYSQIVNDFQKGDIAEGYSVSREKKESFPLTVTSAQKNPTAFYLCASSEWRTSGGDEQFFGPGTRLTVL.

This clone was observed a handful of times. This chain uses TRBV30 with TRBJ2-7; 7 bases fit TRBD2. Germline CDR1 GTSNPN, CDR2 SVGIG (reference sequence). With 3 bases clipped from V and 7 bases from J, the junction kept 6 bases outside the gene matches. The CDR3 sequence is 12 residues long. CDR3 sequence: CAWSPSGREQYF. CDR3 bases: TGTGCCTGGAGCCCTAGCGGTAGGGAGCAGTACTTC. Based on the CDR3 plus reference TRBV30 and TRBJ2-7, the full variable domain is SQTIHQWPATLVQPVGSPLSLECTVEGTSNPNLYWYRQAAGRGLQLLFYSVGIGQISSEVPQNLSASRPQDRQFILSSKKLLLSDSGFYLCAWSPSGREQYFGPGTRLTVT.

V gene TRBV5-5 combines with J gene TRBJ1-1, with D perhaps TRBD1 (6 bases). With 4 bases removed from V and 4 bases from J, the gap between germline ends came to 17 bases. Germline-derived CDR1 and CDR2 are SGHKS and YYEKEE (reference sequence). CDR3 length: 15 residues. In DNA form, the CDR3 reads TGTGCCAGCAGCAAAAGCACAGGGTTATTCACTGAAGCTTTCTTT. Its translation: CASSKSTGLFTEAFF.

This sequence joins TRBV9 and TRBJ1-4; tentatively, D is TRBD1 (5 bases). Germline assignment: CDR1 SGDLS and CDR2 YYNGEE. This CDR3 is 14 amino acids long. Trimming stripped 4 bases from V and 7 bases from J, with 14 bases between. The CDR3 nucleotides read TGTGCCAGCAGCCCTTCGGGGGTGGGTGAAAAACTGTTTTTT. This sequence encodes CASSPSGVGEKLFF. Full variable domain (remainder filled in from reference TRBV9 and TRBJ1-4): DSGVTQTPKHLITATGQRVTLRCSPRSGDLSVYWYQQSLDQGLQFLIQYYNGEERAKGNILERFSAQQFPDLHSELNLSSLELGDSALYFCASSPSGVGEKLFFGSGTQLSVL.

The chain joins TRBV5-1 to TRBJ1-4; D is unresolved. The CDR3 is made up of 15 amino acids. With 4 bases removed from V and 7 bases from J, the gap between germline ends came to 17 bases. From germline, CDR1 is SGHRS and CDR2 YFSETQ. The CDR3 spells CASSLTTGSVEKLFF. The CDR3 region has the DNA TGCGCCAGCAGCCTGACGACGGGTAGTGTTGAAAAACTGTTTTTT.

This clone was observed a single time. The CDR3 region is CASSLRGGLAGGYEQFF. The CDR3 coding sequence is TGTGCCAGCAGCCTTCGTGGGGGACTAGCGGGAGGCTATGAGCAGTTCTTC. The chain combines TRBV5-6 with TRBJ2-1; 15 bases fit TRBD2. The germline V gene has CDR1 SGHDT and CDR2 YYEEEE. The junction had 10 bases not matched to a gene; V was cut back by 4 bases and J by 8 bases. The CDR3 has 17 residues.

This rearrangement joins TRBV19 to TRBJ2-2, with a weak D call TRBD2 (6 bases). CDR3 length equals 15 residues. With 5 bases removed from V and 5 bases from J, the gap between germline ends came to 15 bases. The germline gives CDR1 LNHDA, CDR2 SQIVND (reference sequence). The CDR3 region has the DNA TGTGCCAGTAGTTCCGGACTATTACAGACCGGGGAGCTGTTTTTT. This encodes CASSSGLLQTGELFF.